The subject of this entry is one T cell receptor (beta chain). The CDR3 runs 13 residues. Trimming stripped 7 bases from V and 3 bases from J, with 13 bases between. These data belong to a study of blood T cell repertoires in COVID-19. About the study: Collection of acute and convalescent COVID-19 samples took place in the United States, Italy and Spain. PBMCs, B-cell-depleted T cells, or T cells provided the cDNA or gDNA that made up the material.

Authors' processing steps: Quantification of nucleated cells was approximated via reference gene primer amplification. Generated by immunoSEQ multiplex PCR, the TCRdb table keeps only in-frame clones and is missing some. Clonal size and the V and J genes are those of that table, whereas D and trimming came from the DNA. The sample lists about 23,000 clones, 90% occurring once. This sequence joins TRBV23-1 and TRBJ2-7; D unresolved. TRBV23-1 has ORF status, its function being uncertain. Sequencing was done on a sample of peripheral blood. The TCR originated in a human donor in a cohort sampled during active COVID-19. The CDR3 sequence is CASTPPRFYEQYF. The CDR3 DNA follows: TGCGCCAGCACCCCTCCGCGGTTCTACGAGCAGTACTTC.